Each of the 32 T cell receptor beta chains below was sequenced from the same sample in a study of T cell responses to AZD1222 COVID-19 vaccine. The table came from immunoSEQ multiplex PCR; TCRdb's copy has only in-frame clones and leaves some out. Of about 120,000 clones in the sample, roughly 93% were seen once. Specimen: peripheral blood, collected on day 0 of AZD1222 vaccination. The origin of the receptors is an adult in good health.

This clone turned up a few times. The CDR3 region has the DNA TGTGCCAGCGGGGGGAATAGAGGCAATCAGCCCCAGCATTTT. As protein: CASGGNRGNQPQHF. The chain combines TRBV28 with TRBJ1-5, with D perhaps TRBD1 (5 bases). The CDR3 consists of 14 residues. From germline, CDR1 is MDHEN and CDR2 SYDVKM. V lost 8 bases and J 2 bases, leaving 13 bases between the germline ends.

CDR3 DNA: TGTGCCAGCAGCTTGGACAGTGAAGCTTTCTTT. Amino acid sequence: CASSLDSEAFF. The chain has TRBV9 and TRBJ1-1; possible D gene TRBD1, 6 bases. The germline V gene has CDR1 SGDLS and CDR2 YYNGEE. The CDR3 is 11 amino acids. V was clipped by 4 bases and J by 7 bases, with 8 bases between them.

The chain recombines TRBV19 with TRBJ2-1; D not resolved. The CDR3 has 13 amino acids. Trimming removed 1 base from V and 5 bases from J, with 6 bases in between. Germline lookup yields CDR1 LNHDA and CDR2 SQIVND (reference sequence). In DNA form, the CDR3 reads TGTGCCAGTAGTATAGCGGCGAACAATGAGCAGTTCTTC. This sequence encodes CASSIAANNEQFF.

This sequence joins TRBV2 and TRBJ2-7; 14 bases map to TRBD2. This CDR3 is built from 14 residues. The germline V gene has CDR1 SNHLY and CDR2 FYNNEI. V dropped 9 bases and J dropped 7; count of bases not matched to a gene: 8. As DNA, the CDR3 is TGTGCCAGACGACTAGCGGGAGGGTCGCCGGAGCAGTACTTC. It specifies CARRLAGGSPEQYF.

The V gene is TRBV4-1, the J gene TRBJ2-1; TRBD2 matches 10 bases. This CDR3 has 15 residues. The germline V gene has CDR1 MGHRA and CDR2 YSYEKL. V lost 4 bases and J lost 9; bases outside the gene matches: 9. The CDR3 loop is CASSLGLAGDREQFF. The CDR3 DNA reads TGCGCCAGCAGCCTTGGGCTAGCGGGAGATCGTGAGCAGTTCTTC.

This chain links TRBV28 with TRBJ2-7; 9 bases match TRBD1. The CDR3 covers 14 residues. After removal of 5 bases from V and 6 bases from J, the junction contained 8 bases not matched to a gene. The V gene's germline CDR1 is MDHEN and CDR2 SYDVKM. The DNA for the CDR3 is TGTGCCAGCAGTCAGACAGGGGGTTTAGTCGAGCAGTACTTC. As protein: CASSQTGGLVEQYF.

The genes are TRBV7-6 and TRBJ2-7, with 8 bases fitting TRBD2. Trimming at V came to 2 bases and at J to 2 bases, leaving 8 bases not matched to a gene. CDR3 length: 16 amino acids. Germline loops: CDR1 SGHVS, CDR2 FNYEAQ. CDR3 sequence (DNA): TGTGCCAGCAGCTTAACGGGAGGGAGGGTAGCCTACGAGCAGTACTTC. Its protein is CASSLTGGRVAYEQYF.

The rearrangement links TRBV5-1 to TRBJ1-4, with TRBD1 matching 7 bases. CDR1 and CDR2 from the germline V gene are SGHRS and YFSETQ. This CDR3 comprises 15 residues. With 1 base clipped from V and 4 bases from J, the junction kept 4 bases outside the gene matches. The CDR3 loop is CASSLLGTVNEKLFF. For the CDR3, the DNA is TGCGCCAGCAGCTTGCTCGGGACAGTTAATGAAAAACTGTTTTTT. The variable domain in full, completed from reference TRBV5-1 and TRBJ1-4, reads KAGVTQTPRYLIKTRGQQVTLSCSPISGHRSVSWYQQTPGQGLQFLFEYFSETQRNKGNFPGRFSGRQFSNSRSEMNVSTLELGDSALYLCASSLLGTVNEKLFFGSGTQLSVL.

The rearrangement joins TRBV6-5 to TRBJ2-1; 10 bases map to TRBD2. Per germline, CDR1 MNHEY and CDR2 SVGAGI. V lost 4 bases, J lost 8 bases, and 5 bases stayed unmatched. CDR3 length: 14 amino acids. DNA for the CDR3: TGTGCCAGCAGTTTTCCTAGCGGGAGCCATGAGCAGTTCTTC. It translates to CASSFPSGSHEQFF.

The V and J genes are TRBV27 and TRBJ2-1; 7 bases are shared with TRBD2. Germline V gene data show CDR1 as MNHEY and CDR2 as SMNVEV (reference sequence). Trimming removed 4 bases from V and 1 base from J; junction bases left unmatched: 7. This CDR3 spans 16 amino acids. The CDR3 sequence: CASSYNSGTSYNEQFF. In nucleotides, the CDR3 is TGTGCCAGCAGTTATAACAGCGGGACGTCCTACAATGAGCAGTTCTTC.

This clone was recorded only once. The V call is TRBV6-5, the J call TRBJ1-2; D is possibly TRBD1 (6 bases). Trimming took 2 bases from V and 0 from J, leaving 13 bases between them. The CDR3 consists of 16 residues. Per the germline V gene, CDR1 is MNHEY and CDR2 is SVGAGI. The CDR3: CASSYRGAPANYGYTF. CDR3 nucleotide sequence: TGTGCCAGCAGTTACCGGGGGGCGCCAGCTAACTATGGCTACACCTTC.

This clone has a single count. The rearrangement uses TRBV6-4 and TRBJ1-2; 7 nucleotides match TRBD1. The CDR3 runs to 16 residues. Germline assignment: CDR1 MRHNA and CDR2 SNTAGT. The CDR3: CAPARWSGRQGYGYTF. CDR3 sequence (DNA): TGTGCTCCAGCAAGGTGGTCCGGTAGACAGGGCTATGGCTACACCTTC.

The chain recombines TRBV4-2 with TRBJ2-2; D gene uncertain. This CDR3 is built from 15 residues. Trimming pared 4 bases from V and 0 bases from J, leaving 9 bases between. Per germline, CDR1 LGHNA and CDR2 YNFKEQ. CDR3 in amino acids: CASSLAETNTGELFF. CDR3 DNA: TGTGCCAGCAGCCTCGCGGAGACGAACACCGGGGAGCTGTTTTTT.

The rearrangement links TRBV19 to TRBJ1-5; perhaps TRBD1 as D (5 bases). CDR3 length: 15 amino acids. V lost 6 bases to trimming and J lost 3 bases, with 15 bases between them. The germline CDR1 and CDR2 sequences are LNHDA and SQIVND (reference sequence). CDR3 amino acids: CASRAFGGSNQPQHF. CDR3 DNA: TGTGCCAGTAGGGCCTTTGGGGGGTCCAATCAGCCCCAGCATTTT. Full variable domain (missing parts from reference TRBV19 and TRBJ1-5): DGGITQSPKYLFRKEGQNVTLSCEQNLNHDAMYWYRQDPGQGLRLIYYSQIVNDFQKGDIAEGYSVSREKKESFPLTVTSAQKNPTAFYLCASRAFGGSNQPQHFGDGTRLSIL.

This chain uses TRBV4-1 with TRBJ1-2; 8 bases line up with TRBD1. The V and J ends lost 1 base and 4 bases, in that order; junction bases with no gene match: 2. The germline V gene encodes CDR1 MGHRA and CDR2 YSYEKL. CDR3 length: 14 amino acids. CDR3 amino acids: CASSQGQGSYGYTF. DNA for the CDR3: TGCGCCAGCAGCCAAGGACAGGGGTCCTATGGCTACACCTTC.

This chain uses TRBV7-9 with TRBJ2-1, with 13 bases aligning to TRBD2. From germline, CDR1 is SEHNR and CDR2 FQNEAQ (reference sequence). With V trimmed by 9 bases and J by 1 base, 12 bases remained unmatched. CDR3 size: 18 residues. The DNA of the CDR3 is TGTGCCAGAGTCCCACTACTAGCGGGAGGGCCTTCCTACAATGAGCAGTTCTTC. Translation: CARVPLLAGGPSYNEQFF.

This clone occurred once. This rearrangement joins TRBV19 to TRBJ1-2; D ambiguous. The germline V and J ends were trimmed by 7 bases and 2 bases, with 14 bases remaining between them. The CDR3 runs 14 residues. Germline CDR1 reads LNHDA; CDR2 reads SQIVND (reference sequence). CDR3 sequence reads: CASTPLTRNYGYTF. For the CDR3, the DNA is TGTGCCAGTACCCCCCTGACGAGAAACTATGGCTACACCTTC.

The chain links TRBV9 to TRBJ2-1; no clear D. V dropped 2 bases and J dropped 5 bases, with 14 bases sitting between them. Germline lookup yields CDR1 SGDLS and CDR2 YYNGEE. CDR3 length: 15 residues. The DNA for the CDR3 is TGTGCCAGCAGCGTGGGGTTGAATCCCGACAATGAGCAGTTCTTC. Translation: CASSVGLNPDNEQFF. The full variable domain, in which reference TRBV9 and TRBJ2-1 provide the parts outside the CDR3, is DSGVTQTPKHLITATGQRVTLRCSPRSGDLSVYWYQQSLDQGLQFLIQYYNGEERAKGNILERFSAQQFPDLHSELNLSSLELGDSALYFCASSVGLNPDNEQFFGPGTRLTVL.

The chain employs TRBV9 and TRBJ2-1, with 12 bases fitting TRBD2. From germline, CDR1 is SGDLS and CDR2 YYNGEE. The CDR3 sequence is 15 residues long. V dropped 6 bases and J dropped 4; count of bases not matched to a gene: 5. The CDR3 DNA reads TGTGCCAGCACGCGGACTAGCGGGAAATACAATGAGCAGTTCTTC. It specifies CASTRTSGKYNEQFF.

The chain joins TRBV27 to TRBJ2-7; D is unresolved. The CDR3 runs 15 residues. Germline V lookup: CDR1 MNHEY, CDR2 SMNVEV (reference sequence). The V end lost 3 bases, the J end lost 6 bases, and 18 bases lay between the germline ends. CDR3 protein: CASSFVLGGSGEQYF. CDR3 nucleotide sequence: TGTGCCAGCAGTTTTGTTCTAGGCGGTTCGGGCGAGCAGTACTTC.

This clone appeared a few times. This chain connects TRBV3-1 (or the pseudogene TRBV3-2) to TRBJ1-2; D unclear. V shed 0 bases and J shed 2 bases, with 10 bases lying between them. This CDR3 is built from 15 residues. Germline V gene sequence: CDR1 LGHDT, CDR2 YNNKEL (reference sequence). CDR3 in DNA: TGTGCCAGCAGCCAAGATCTTGAGGGAAACTATGGCTACACCTTC. Amino acids: CASSQDLEGNYGYTF.

The chain carries TRBV2 and TRBJ1-1; D is ambiguous. This CDR3 contains 14 residues. Germline lookup yields CDR1 SNHLY and CDR2 FYNNEI. V shed 6 bases and J shed 4 bases, with 15 bases lying between them. The CDR3 sequence is CASSAQLLITEAFF. CDR3 DNA sequence: TGTGCCAGCAGCGCCCAACTGTTGATCACTGAAGCTTTCTTT. The full variable domain, its missing parts supplied by reference TRBV2 and TRBJ1-1, is EPEVTQTPSHQVTQMGQEVILRCVPISNHLYFYWYRQILGQKVEFLVSFYNNEISEKSEIFDDQFSVERPDGSNFTLKIRSTKLEDSAMYFCASSAQLLITEAFFGQGTRLTVV.

The chain recombines TRBV19 with TRBJ2-7; D not certain. Germline CDR1 LNHDA, CDR2 SQIVND (reference sequence). Trimming removed 6 bases from V and 2 bases from J, with 11 bases in between. This CDR3 contains 13 residues. CDR3 protein: CASRGRIAYEQYF. CDR3 nucleotides: TGTGCCAGTAGAGGGCGGATTGCCTACGAGCAGTACTTC.

The rearrangement joins TRBV4-1 to TRBJ2-5; no clear D. The V end was cut by 3 bases, the J end by 4 bases, with 12 bases between. CDR3 length: 14 residues. The germline V gene has CDR1 MGHRA and CDR2 YSYEKL. CDR3 loop: CASSHPALGETQYF. The CDR3 coding sequence is TGCGCCAGCAGCCACCCCGCCCTGGGAGAGACCCAGTACTTC.

The chain combines TRBV12-3 or TRBV12-4 with TRBJ1-2, with 7 nucleotides matching TRBD1. V shed 6 bases and J 3 bases; nucleotides not matched to a gene: 4. This CDR3 contains 13 residues. This CDR3 reads CASSPTGDYGYTF. For the CDR3, the DNA is TGTGCCAGCAGCCCCACAGGGGACTATGGCTACACCTTC.

V gene TRBV12-3 or TRBV12-4 combines with J gene TRBJ2-1; D ambiguous. Trimming cost V 4 bases and J 5 bases, with 3 bases left between them. CDR3 size: 11 residues. CDR3 sequence (DNA): TGTGCCAGCAGTTATAACAATGAGCAGTTCTTC. This gives the protein CASSYNNEQFF.

The chain links TRBV7-8 to TRBJ2-3; TRBD1 is a possible D gene (6 bases). CDR1 and CDR2 from the germline V gene are SGHVS and FQNEAQ. This CDR3 comprises 15 residues. The V end was cut by 4 bases, the J end by 4 bases, with 15 bases between. The CDR3 here is CASSSTSSGADTQYF. CDR3 nucleotides: TGTGCCAGCAGCTCGACTTCCTCAGGGGCAGATACGCAGTATTTT.

The V and J genes are TRBV27 and TRBJ1-5, with 9 positions matching TRBD1. J gave up 4 bases and V 6 bases, and 4 bases lay outside the gene matches. The germline gives CDR1 MNHEY, CDR2 SMNVEV (reference sequence). This CDR3 is built from 14 residues. CDR3 sequence: CASRTGTGNQPQHF. CDR3 bases: TGTGCCAGCAGAACCGGGACAGGGAATCAGCCCCAGCATTTT.

The chain recombines TRBV9 with TRBJ2-5, with D possibly matching TRBD1 (6 bases). The germline V gene encodes CDR1 SGDLS and CDR2 YYNGEE. V was pared by 4 bases and J by 5 bases, with 12 bases between. CDR3 length: 13 residues. The CDR3 loop reads CASSLTGRETQYF. CDR3 DNA: TGTGCCAGCAGCCTTACAGGGCGGGAGACCCAGTACTTC.

The chain couples TRBV19 to TRBJ1-5; 8 nucleotides match TRBD1. The germline CDR1 and CDR2 sequences are LNHDA and SQIVND (reference sequence). This CDR3 spans 14 amino acids. J gave up 9 bases and V 6 bases, and 10 bases lay outside the gene matches. CDR3 loop: CASREPQGGPPQHF. The CDR3 bases are TGTGCCAGTAGAGAACCACAGGGGGGGCCGCCCCAGCATTTT.

The J gene is TRBJ2-7, the V gene TRBV27, with D uncertain. CDR1 MNHEY and CDR2 SMNVEV come from the germline V gene (reference sequence). Between the trimmed V and J ends, which lost 3 bases and 6 bases, there was a span of 15 bases. This CDR3 has 14 amino acids. The CDR3 region is CASSFYGGPLEQYF. In DNA, the CDR3 is TGTGCCAGCAGTTTCTACGGCGGTCCCCTCGAGCAGTACTTC.

The chain combines TRBV5-8 with TRBJ1-5, with D possibly being TRBD1 (5 bases). The V end lost 8 bases, the J end lost 0 bases, and 18 bases lay between the germline ends. Germline CDR1 is SGHTS and CDR2 is YDEGEE. This CDR3 has 16 amino acids. The DNA for the CDR3 is TGTGCCAGTTCAGACTTTTGGGGGAATAGCAATCAGCCCCAGCATTTT. Residues: CASSDFWGNSNQPQHF.